This T cell receptor (beta chain) was identified in a study of CD8 T cells in Susac syndrome. V lost 5 bases and J lost 3, with 16 bases in between. This CDR3 spans 16 amino acids. CDR1 is MNHEY, CDR2 SVGAGI, per germline. CD8+ and CD4+ blood T cells underwent TCR beta sequencing. The CD8+ and CD4+ T cells were negatively isolated, with the TEMRA cells enriched by FACS. The table lists this clonotype with a count of one. About 0.5 to 1 ug RNA was reverse transcribed with random hexamers. Amplification of TCR beta CDR3 by immunoSEQ multiplex PCR spanned 54 Vbeta and 13 Jbeta. In TCRdb, the immunoSEQ multiplex PCR reads were re-called with MiXCR into one record per CDR3 protein. The repertoire holds about 400,000 distinct CDR3 sequences, approximately 89% seen once, with about 0.12% in the top ten.

The material sequenced was CD8+ T cells from PBMCs. The chain couples TRBV6-5 to TRBJ1-4; D uncertain. This clonotype was obtained from a human donor with multiple sclerosis. The CDR3 region has the DNA TGTGCCAGCAGTACCTCGGACGGATCCTCTAATGAAAAACTGTTTTTT. As protein: CASSTSDGSSNEKLFF.